Presented here are 32 T cell receptor beta chains from one specimen sequenced in a study of CD8+ T cells in alopecia areata. Lesional scalp tissue (obtained by punch biopsy) and peripheral blood were collected from alopecia areata patients. Once RNA had been extracted, it was reverse transcribed into cDNA to act as the sequencing template. Here immunoSEQ multiplex PCR was the method, and the copy in TCRdb shows in-frame clones only, minus some. The table records about 15,000 clones, about 63% of them present only once. Material for sequencing was skin. These receptors came from a human donor with alopecia areata.

This clone was counted a single time. The V call is TRBV29-1, the J call TRBJ2-5; D gene uncertain. Germline assignment: CDR1 SQVTM and CDR2 ANQGSEA. The CDR3 is 13 amino acids. The germline V and J ends were trimmed by 7 bases and 4 bases, with 16 bases remaining between them. DNA of the CDR3: TGCAGCGCCGGACCTGGATCAGGAGAGACCCAGTACTTC. Translated, it gives CSAGPGSGETQYF.

The CDR3 nucleotides read TGCGCCAGCAGCCAACCAAGACAGGCCACTGAAGCTTTCTTT. Protein: CASSQPRQATEAFF. The chain employs TRBV4-1 and TRBJ1-1; D is possibly TRBD1 (6 bases). Germline assignment: CDR1 MGHRA and CDR2 YSYEKL. The ends were cut back, 2 bases at V and 4 bases at J, with 11 bases in the middle. CDR3 size: 14 residues.

This chain joins TRBV28 and TRBJ2-7, with 13 positions matching TRBD2. The CDR3 consists of 16 residues. Per germline, CDR1 MDHEN and CDR2 SYDVKM. With V trimmed by 4 bases and J by 6 bases, 9 bases remained unmatched. CDR3 loop: CASSSMTSGRRFEQYF. The CDR3, as DNA: TGTGCCAGCAGTTCGATGACTAGCGGGAGGAGATTCGAGCAGTACTTC. The whole variable domain, remainder taken from reference TRBV28 and TRBJ2-7, is DVKVTQSSRYLVKRTGEKVFLECVQDMDHENMFWYRQDPGLGLRLIYFSYDVKMKEKGDIPEGYSVSREKKERFSLILESASTNQTSMYLCASSSMTSGRRFEQYFGPGTRLTVT.

The rearrangement links TRBV5-4 to TRBJ2-7; D possibly corresponds to TRBD2 (6 bases). The CDR3 contains 16 residues. Trimming shortened V by 1 base and J by 3 bases, and 17 bases separated the two germline ends. Germline CDR1 is SGHNT and CDR2 is YYREEE (reference sequence). The CDR3 sequence: CASSLTGGVGYYEQYF. The CDR3 DNA reads TGTGCCAGCAGCTTGACCGGGGGAGTCGGGTACTACGAGCAGTACTTC.

The genes are TRBV7-2 and TRBJ1-1, with D unclear. This CDR3 region has 11 residues. CDR1 and CDR2 (germline): SGHTA, FQGNSA. V lost 0 bases and J 4 bases, leaving 0 bases between the germline ends. Here the CDR3 DNA reads TGTGCCAGCAGCTTAGCCACTGAAGCTTTCTTT. Encoded protein: CASSLATEAFF.

This chain uses TRBV28 with TRBJ2-7; either TRBD1 or TRBD2 may fit D (5 bases each). Germline V gene sequence: CDR1 MDHEN, CDR2 SYDVKM. Trimming removed 7 bases from V and 4 bases from J, with 14 bases in between. The CDR3 totals 13 residues. The CDR3 DNA is TGTGCCAGCAACGGGCAGGGCGGGTACGAGCAGTACTTC. Translated, it gives CASNGQGGYEQYF.

This clone was seen a few times. V and J are TRBV6-5 and TRBJ1-1, with D tentatively TRBD1 (5 bases). V was pared by 5 bases and J by 3 bases, with 13 bases between. The germline gives CDR1 MNHEY, CDR2 SVGAGI. The CDR3 spans 14 residues. CDR3 region: CASSPLAGHTEAFF. Here the CDR3 DNA reads TGTGCCAGCAGTCCACTTGCAGGGCACACTGAAGCTTTCTTT.

The chain couples TRBV6-6 to TRBJ2-5; no definite D call. CDR1 MNHNY and CDR2 SVGAGI come from the germline V gene (reference sequence). Trimming stripped 5 bases from V and 5 bases from J, with 9 bases between. The CDR3 is 12 residues long. The CDR3, as DNA: TGTGCCAGCAGTCCGCATTCGGAGACCCAGTACTTC. Amino acids: CASSPHSETQYF.

The rearrangement uses TRBV28 and TRBJ2-7, with unresolved D. The CDR3 has 14 amino acids. V was shortened by 3 bases and J by 2 bases, with 11 bases between the two germline ends. CDR1 and CDR2 (germline): MDHEN, SYDVKM. In DNA, the CDR3 is TGTGCCAGCAGTTTGAAGGACGAGACCTACGAGCAGTACTTC. Encoded protein: CASSLKDETYEQYF.

CDR3 DNA: TGTGCCAGCAGCCATTATCGACAGGGCCTTAATAGCGAGCAGTTCTTC. Protein sequence: CASSHYRQGLNSEQFF. The rearrangement joins TRBV5-6 to TRBJ2-1, with 7 bases lining up with TRBD1. V lost 4 bases to trimming and J lost 10 bases; unmatched junction nucleotides: 17. The CDR3 contains 16 residues. In germline, CDR1 is SGHDT, CDR2 YYEEEE.

This clone was found a few times. The chain's CDR3 is CASSLGLGRNYEQYF. DNA of the CDR3: TGTGCCAGCAGCTTAGGTCTTGGGAGGAACTACGAGCAGTACTTC. This chain uses TRBV7-9 with TRBJ2-7; weak D call: TRBD2 (6 bases). Germline lookup yields CDR1 SEHNR and CDR2 FQNEAQ (reference sequence). This CDR3 is built from 15 residues. Trimming took off 1 base at V and 3 bases at J, with 13 bases between the two ends.

The gene calls are TRBV5-1 and TRBJ2-2, with D unclear. This CDR3 is 16 amino acids long. From germline, CDR1 is SGHRS and CDR2 YFSETQ. V dropped 2 bases and J dropped 2 bases, with 13 bases sitting between them. The DNA for the CDR3 is TGCGCCAGCAGCTTTTACAGAAATTCCAACACCGGGGAGCTGTTTTTT. It encodes CASSFYRNSNTGELFF.

The chain joins TRBV28 to TRBJ2-7; 8 bases line up with TRBD2. The CDR3 contains 15 residues. CDR1 is MDHEN and CDR2 is SYDVKM in the germline V gene. The V and J ends lost 5 bases and 0 bases, in that order; junction bases with no gene match: 6. The CDR3 sequence: CASSEVAGSSYEQYF. The CDR3 DNA reads TGTGCCAGCAGTGAGGTAGCGGGGAGCTCCTACGAGCAGTACTTC. Using reference TRBV28 and TRBJ2-7 for the parts outside the CDR3, the full variable domain is DVKVTQSSRYLVKRTGEKVFLECVQDMDHENMFWYRQDPGLGLRLIYFSYDVKMKEKGDIPEGYSVSREKKERFSLILESASTNQTSMYLCASSEVAGSSYEQYFGPGTRLTVT.

This chain uses TRBV4-2 with TRBJ2-2; TRBD2 matches 7 bases. This CDR3 spans 17 amino acids. Germline V CDR1 and CDR2: LGHNA, YNFKEQ. Unmatched junction bases numbered 8, after V lost 4 bases and J lost 0 bases. CDR3 nucleotides: TGTGCCAGCAGCCTTGAGGGAGGGTTCGCGAACACCGGGGAGCTGTTTTTT. Translation gives CASSLEGGFANTGELFF.

Written as DNA, the CDR3 is TGCAGTGCTCAACGATGGAACAGGGCGGTTGGCAAAAACATTCAGTACTTC. Translation gives CSAQRWNRAVGKNIQYF. V is TRBV29-1 and J is TRBJ2-4, with D possibly matching TRBD1 (6 bases). The CDR3 runs 17 residues. The germline gives CDR1 SQVTM, CDR2 ANQGSEA.

This chain links TRBV11-2 with TRBJ2-1, with 7 nucleotides matching TRBD2. The V gene end was trimmed by 2 bases and the J gene end by 5 bases; junction bases not matched to a gene: 9. Germline CDR1 and CDR2: SGHAT and FQNNGV. The CDR3 length is 16 residues. CDR3 sequence reads: CASSLYQGGVDNEQFF. The CDR3 DNA is TGTGCCAGCAGCTTATATCAGGGAGGGGTCGACAATGAGCAGTTCTTC.

This clone was recorded once. The chain has TRBV6-1 and TRBJ1-1; D is undetermined. CDR1 and CDR2 from the germline V gene are MNHNS and SASEGT. V shed 6 bases and J shed 7 bases, with 15 bases lying between them. The CDR3 spans 13 residues. The DNA of the CDR3 is TGTGCCAGCAGCACGGGGTTGCTCGGTGAAGCTTTCTTT. This encodes CASSTGLLGEAFF.

In DNA form, the CDR3 reads TGTGCCACCAGCAGTGCAGATACGCAGTATTTT. It yields the protein CATSSADTQYF. V usage is TRBV15 and J usage is TRBJ2-3; the D is unclear. Germline lookup yields CDR1 LNHNV and CDR2 YYDKDF (reference sequence). The CDR3 extends over 11 amino acids. The germline V and J ends were trimmed by 3 bases and 4 bases, with 2 bases remaining between them.

The CDR3 coding sequence is TGTGCCAGCTCACCACGATCCCCGGGACAGGGGGCTAATAATGAGCAGTTCTTC. Encoded protein: CASSPRSPGQGANNEQFF. This chain joins TRBV18 and TRBJ2-1; 12 nucleotides align to TRBD1. Germline V gives CDR1 KGHSH, CDR2 LQKENI. The CDR3 runs 18 residues. V lost 1 base and J lost 7; bases outside the gene matches: 11.

The rearrangement uses TRBV28 and TRBJ2-3, with TRBD1 matching 8 bases. J was trimmed by 8 bases and V by 3 bases; bases with no gene match: 10. This CDR3 region has 15 residues. CDR1 and CDR2 (germline): MDHEN, SYDVKM. CDR3 loop: CASSFGGQGAITQYF. In DNA form, the CDR3 reads TGTGCCAGCAGTTTTGGGGGGCAGGGGGCCATTACGCAGTATTTT.

The V gene is TRBV28, the J gene TRBJ2-7; 7 bases are a match to TRBD1. V shed 7 bases and J 6 bases; nucleotides not matched to a gene: 9. CDR3 length: 13 amino acids. Per the germline V gene, CDR1 is MDHEN and CDR2 is SYDVKM. CDR3 sequence reads: CASTSSNRGEQYF. CDR3 in DNA: TGTGCCAGCACGTCATCTAACAGGGGCGAGCAGTACTTC.

This sequence joins TRBV4-1 and TRBJ1-3; D unclear. V dropped 0 bases and J dropped 2 bases, with 11 bases sitting between them. The CDR3 runs to 16 residues. Germline CDR1 is MGHRA and CDR2 is YSYEKL. The CDR3 is CASSQEGSSTGNTIYF. Here the CDR3 DNA reads TGCGCCAGCAGCCAAGAAGGCTCTAGTACTGGAAACACCATATATTTT.

The V and J genes are TRBV2 and TRBJ2-3; 8 positions agree with TRBD1. Per the germline V gene, CDR1 is SNHLY and CDR2 is FYNNEI. The CDR3 loop spans 13 amino acids. V dropped 4 bases and J dropped 5; count of bases not matched to a gene: 2. Here the CDR3 DNA reads TGTGCCAGCAGTGGTACAGGGGGAGATACGCAGTATTTT. It specifies CASSGTGGDTQYF.

V and J are TRBV27 and TRBJ2-3; D uncertain. The CDR3 sequence is 14 residues long. From germline, CDR1 is MNHEY and CDR2 SMNVEV (reference sequence). Trimming stripped 2 bases from V and 1 base from J, with 7 bases between. CDR3 nucleotide sequence: TGTGCCAGCAGTTTACTAGGCGGCACAGATACGCAGTATTTT. This gives the protein CASSLLGGTDTQYF.

This clone occurred a few times. The chain joins TRBV14 to TRBJ2-7, with a weak D call TRBD2 (5 bases). The CDR3 is 14 amino acids. Germline-derived CDR1 and CDR2 are SGHDN and FVKESK. Trimming stripped 0 bases from V and 7 bases from J, with 13 bases between. CDR3: CASSQDYGVREQYF. CDR3 sequence (DNA): TGTGCCAGCAGCCAAGATTACGGGGTTCGGGAGCAGTACTTC.

V gene TRBV7-8 combines with J gene TRBJ2-7; 13 bases fit TRBD2. The CDR3 is 17 amino acids. Per the germline V gene, CDR1 is SGHVS and CDR2 is FQNEAQ. Unmatched junction bases numbered 12, after V lost 5 bases and J lost 5 bases. The CDR3 loop is CASSPPLRLAGGHEQYF. CDR3 nucleotide sequence: TGTGCCAGCAGCCCCCCTCTGCGACTAGCGGGAGGCCACGAGCAGTACTTC.

V is TRBV2 and J is TRBJ1-1, with D possibly TRBD1 on 5 matching bases. V was pared by 7 bases and J by 5 bases, with 14 bases between. Germline V gene data show CDR1 as SNHLY and CDR2 as FYNNEI. The CDR3 sequence is 13 residues long. In nucleotides, the CDR3 is TGTGCCAGCACGGGTGCAGGGTGGACTGAAGCTTTCTTT. Translation gives CASTGAGWTEAFF.

This clone was seen a handful of times. The chain has TRBV7-3 and TRBJ2-5; D is uncertain. Germline V gene data show CDR1 as SGHTA and CDR2 as FQGTGA. The germline V and J ends were trimmed by 5 bases and 2 bases, with 9 bases remaining between them. The CDR3 sequence is 13 residues long. Here the CDR3 DNA reads TGTGCCAGCAGCCCGCCGAGGCAAGAGACCCAGTACTTC. Amino acid sequence: CASSPPRQETQYF.

CDR3 nucleotide sequence: TGCGCCAGCAGTGAGTTGTGGGGGACAGGGAGTACCTATGGCTACACCTTC. Residues: CASSELWGTGSTYGYTF. The chain is built from TRBV10-2 and TRBJ1-2; the match to TRBD1 covers 9 bases. The J segment lost 4 bases and the V segment lost 1 base, leaving 10 bases of the junction unmatched. The CDR3 has 17 amino acids. CDR1 and CDR2 from the germline V gene are WSHSY and SAAADI.

This clone appeared a few times. This chain links TRBV2 with TRBJ2-4; D possibly corresponds to TRBD1 (5 bases). Germline V gives CDR1 SNHLY, CDR2 FYNNEI. The length of the CDR3 is 16 residues. The V gene lost 7 bases and the J gene lost 1 base, with 17 bases spanning the gap. The CDR3 reads CASIWGRHPAKNIQYF. The CDR3 nucleotides read TGTGCCAGCATTTGGGGCCGACACCCTGCCAAAAACATTCAGTACTTC. The full variable domain, its missing parts supplied by reference TRBV2 and TRBJ2-4, is EPEVTQTPSHQVTQMGQEVILRCVPISNHLYFYWYRQILGQKVEFLVSFYNNEISEKSEIFDDQFSVERPDGSNFTLKIRSTKLEDSAMYFCASIWGRHPAKNIQYFGAGTRLSVL.

The chain couples TRBV30 to TRBJ2-5; no clear D gene. Per germline, CDR1 GTSNPN and CDR2 SVGIG (reference sequence). The CDR3 consists of 11 residues. Trimming stripped 4 bases from V and 5 bases from J, with 8 bases between. CDR3 residues: CAWTGGETQYF. Here the CDR3 DNA reads TGTGCCTGGACAGGTGGGGAGACCCAGTACTTC.

J is TRBJ1-1 and V is TRBV28; D is possibly TRBD1 (6 bases). Germline V gene sequence: CDR1 MDHEN, CDR2 SYDVKM. Deletions cut 4 bases from V and 0 bases from J, with 9 bases between. CDR3 size: 14 residues. The CDR3 DNA follows: TGTGCCAGCAGTTCAGACAGGATGAACACTGAAGCTTTCTTT. This encodes CASSSDRMNTEAFF.